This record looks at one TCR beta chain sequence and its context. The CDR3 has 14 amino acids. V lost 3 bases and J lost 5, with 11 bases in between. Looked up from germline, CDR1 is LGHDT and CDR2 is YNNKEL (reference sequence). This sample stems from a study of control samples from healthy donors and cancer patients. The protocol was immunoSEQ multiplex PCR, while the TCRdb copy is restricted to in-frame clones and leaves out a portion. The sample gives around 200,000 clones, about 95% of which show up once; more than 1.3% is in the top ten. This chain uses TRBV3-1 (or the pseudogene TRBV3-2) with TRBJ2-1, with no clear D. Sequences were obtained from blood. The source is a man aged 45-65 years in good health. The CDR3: CASSHLVSNNEQFF. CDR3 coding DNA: TGTGCCAGCAGCCACCTAGTCAGTAACAATGAGCAGTTCTTC.